The sample holds one count of the clone carrying this T cell receptor (beta chain). The sample comes from a study of blood T cell repertoires in COVID-19. Study background: The cDNA or gDNA used as material had been derived from T cells, B-cell-depleted T cells, or PBMCs.

This CDR3 is 15 amino acids long. V dropped 0 bases and J dropped 5 bases, with 13 bases sitting between them. The V gene's germline CDR1 is SGHNT and CDR2 YENEEA. Original processing methods: Estimates of nucleated cell counts were drawn from the amplification of reference gene primers. TCRdb's copy holds only in-frame clones and misses some; the assay was immunoSEQ multiplex PCR. Clone size and the V and J calls come from that table; the DNA yielded D and trimming. Counted here are 130,000 or so clones, under 90% occurring once; the ten biggest clones make up approximately 4.5%. The sequence came from a woman between 70 and 85 years old with acute or convalescent COVID-19. This chain uses TRBV11-3 with TRBJ1-1, with D perhaps TRBD1 (5 bases). Sequencing was carried out using peripheral blood. The CDR3, as DNA: TGTGCCAGCAGCTTAGATGGGCAGGGATTAACTGAAGCTTTCTTT. Protein sequence: CASSLDGQGLTEAFF. The full variable domain, in which reference TRBV11-3 and TRBJ1-1 provide the parts outside the CDR3, is EAGVVQSPRYKIIEKKQPVAFWCNPISGHNTLYWYLQNLGQGPELLIRYENEEAVDDSQLPKDRFSAERLKGVDSTLKIQPAELGDSAVYLCASSLDGQGLTEAFFGQGTRLTVV.